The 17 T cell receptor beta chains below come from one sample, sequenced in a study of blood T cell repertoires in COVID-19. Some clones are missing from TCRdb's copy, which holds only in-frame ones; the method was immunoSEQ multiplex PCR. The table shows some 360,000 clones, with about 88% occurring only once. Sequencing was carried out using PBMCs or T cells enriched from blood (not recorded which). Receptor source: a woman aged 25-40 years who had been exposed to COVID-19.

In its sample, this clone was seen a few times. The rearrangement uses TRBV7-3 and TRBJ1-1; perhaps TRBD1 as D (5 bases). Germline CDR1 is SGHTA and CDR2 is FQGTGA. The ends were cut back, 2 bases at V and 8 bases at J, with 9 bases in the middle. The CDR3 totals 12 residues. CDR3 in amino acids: CASSLQGQEAFF. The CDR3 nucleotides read TGTGCCAGCAGCTTACAGGGTCAAGAAGCTTTCTTT.

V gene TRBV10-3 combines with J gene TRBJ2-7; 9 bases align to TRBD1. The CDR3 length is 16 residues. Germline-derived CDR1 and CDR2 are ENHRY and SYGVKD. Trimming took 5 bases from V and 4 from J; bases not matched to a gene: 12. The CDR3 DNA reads TGTGCCATCAGTTACCTCGACAGGGGGAATAAGTACGAGCAGTACTTC. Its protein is CAISYLDRGNKYEQYF.

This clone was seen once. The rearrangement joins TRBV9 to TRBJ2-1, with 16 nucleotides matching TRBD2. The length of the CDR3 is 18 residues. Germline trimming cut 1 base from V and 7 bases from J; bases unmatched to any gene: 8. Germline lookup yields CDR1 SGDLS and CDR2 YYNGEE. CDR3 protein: CASSVSLTGLAGGNEQFF. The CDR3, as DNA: TGTGCCAGCAGCGTATCTCTTACGGGACTAGCGGGAGGGAATGAGCAGTTCTTC.

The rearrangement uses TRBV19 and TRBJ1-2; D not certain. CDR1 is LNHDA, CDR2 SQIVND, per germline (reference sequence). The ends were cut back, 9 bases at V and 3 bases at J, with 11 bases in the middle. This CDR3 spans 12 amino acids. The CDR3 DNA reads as TGTGCCAGCCAAGACATCCACTATGGCTACACCTTC. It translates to CASQDIHYGYTF.

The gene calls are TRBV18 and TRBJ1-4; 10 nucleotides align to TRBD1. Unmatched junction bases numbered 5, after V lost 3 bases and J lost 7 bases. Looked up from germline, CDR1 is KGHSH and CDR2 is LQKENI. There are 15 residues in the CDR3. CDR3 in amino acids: CASSPGQGRSEKLFF. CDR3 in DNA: TGTGCCAGCTCACCGGGACAGGGGCGGTCTGAAAAACTGTTTTTT. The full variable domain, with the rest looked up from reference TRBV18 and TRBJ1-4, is NAGVMQNPRHLVRRRGQEARLRCSPMKGHSHVYWYRQLPEEGLKFMVYLQKENIIDESGMPKERFSAEFPKEGPSILRIQQVVRGDSAAYFCASSPGQGRSEKLFFGSGTQLSVL.

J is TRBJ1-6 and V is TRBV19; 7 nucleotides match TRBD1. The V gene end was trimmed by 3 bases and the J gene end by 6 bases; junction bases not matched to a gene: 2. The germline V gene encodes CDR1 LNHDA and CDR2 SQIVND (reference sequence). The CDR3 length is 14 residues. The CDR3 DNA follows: TGTGCCAGTAGTATTGAGGGGGCTAATTCACCCCTCCACTTT. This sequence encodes CASSIEGANSPLHF.

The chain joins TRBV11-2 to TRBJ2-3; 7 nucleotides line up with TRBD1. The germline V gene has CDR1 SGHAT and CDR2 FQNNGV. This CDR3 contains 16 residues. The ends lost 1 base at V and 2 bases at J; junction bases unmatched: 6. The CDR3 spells CASSLGRGQSTDTQYF. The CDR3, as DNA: TGTGCCAGCAGCTTAGGAAGGGGACAGTCCACAGATACGCAGTATTTT.

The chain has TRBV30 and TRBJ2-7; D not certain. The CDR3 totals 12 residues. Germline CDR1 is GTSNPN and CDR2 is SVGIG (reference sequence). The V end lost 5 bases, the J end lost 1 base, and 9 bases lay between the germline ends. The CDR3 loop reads CAWLTGSYEQYF. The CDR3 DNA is TGTGCCTGGCTGACTGGATCCTACGAGCAGTACTTC.

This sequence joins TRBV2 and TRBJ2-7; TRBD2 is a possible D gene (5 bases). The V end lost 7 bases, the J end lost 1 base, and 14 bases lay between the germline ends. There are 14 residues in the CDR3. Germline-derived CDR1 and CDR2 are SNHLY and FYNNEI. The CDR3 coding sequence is TGTGCCAGCACCCCTGACGAGCGGTCCTACGAGCAGTACTTC. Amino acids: CASTPDERSYEQYF.

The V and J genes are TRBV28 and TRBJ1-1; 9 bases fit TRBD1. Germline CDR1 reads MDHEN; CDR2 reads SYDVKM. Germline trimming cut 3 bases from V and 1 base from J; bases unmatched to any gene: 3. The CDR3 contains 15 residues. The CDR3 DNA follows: TGTGCCAGCAGTTTGACAGGGGGGGCGAACACTGAAGCTTTCTTT. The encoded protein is CASSLTGGANTEAFF. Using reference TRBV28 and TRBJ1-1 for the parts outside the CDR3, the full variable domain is DVKVTQSSRYLVKRTGEKVFLECVQDMDHENMFWYRQDPGLGLRLIYFSYDVKMKEKGDIPEGYSVSREKKERFSLILESASTNQTSMYLCASSLTGGANTEAFFGQGTRLTVV.

CDR3 protein: CASSSSGLADYEQYF. In DNA, the CDR3 is TGTGCCAGCAGCTCGTCGGGACTAGCGGACTACGAGCAGTACTTC. The V call is TRBV7-9, the J call TRBJ2-7; 11 nucleotides align to TRBD2. The CDR3 contains 15 residues. V lost 4 bases, J lost 3 bases, and 5 bases stayed unmatched. In germline, CDR1 is SEHNR, CDR2 FQNEAQ (reference sequence).

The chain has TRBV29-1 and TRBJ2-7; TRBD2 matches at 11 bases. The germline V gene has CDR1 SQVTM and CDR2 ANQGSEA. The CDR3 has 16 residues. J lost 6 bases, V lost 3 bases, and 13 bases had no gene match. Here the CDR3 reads CSVDSGLAGGPREQYF. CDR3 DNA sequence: TGCAGCGTTGATTCAGGGCTAGCGGGAGGCCCCCGCGAGCAGTACTTC.

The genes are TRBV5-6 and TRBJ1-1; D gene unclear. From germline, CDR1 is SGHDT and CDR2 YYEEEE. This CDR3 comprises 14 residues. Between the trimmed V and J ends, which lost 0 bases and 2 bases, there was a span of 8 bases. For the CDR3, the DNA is TGTGCCAGCAGCTTGGGCCGGGTCAACACTGAAGCTTTCTTT. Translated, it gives CASSLGRVNTEAFF.

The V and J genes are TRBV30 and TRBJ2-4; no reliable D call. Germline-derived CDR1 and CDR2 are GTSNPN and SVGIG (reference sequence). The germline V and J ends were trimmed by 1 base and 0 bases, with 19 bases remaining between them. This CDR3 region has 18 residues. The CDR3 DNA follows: TGTGCCTGGAGTGCCCTTGACGACTTTGTCAAAGCCAAAAACATTCAGTACTTC. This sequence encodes CAWSALDDFVKAKNIQYF.

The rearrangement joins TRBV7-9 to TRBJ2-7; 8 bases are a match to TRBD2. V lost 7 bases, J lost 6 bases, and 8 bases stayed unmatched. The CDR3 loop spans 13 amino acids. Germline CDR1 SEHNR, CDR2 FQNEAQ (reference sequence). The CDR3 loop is CASNFKGLGEQYF. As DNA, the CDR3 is TGTGCCAGCAACTTCAAGGGACTAGGCGAGCAGTACTTC.

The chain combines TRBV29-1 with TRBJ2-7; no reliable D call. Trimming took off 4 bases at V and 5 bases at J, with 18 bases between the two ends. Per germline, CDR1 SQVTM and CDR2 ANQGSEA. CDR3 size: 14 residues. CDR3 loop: CSVGRSGQRHEQYF. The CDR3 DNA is TGCAGCGTTGGTCGGTCAGGTCAACGGCACGAGCAGTACTTC.

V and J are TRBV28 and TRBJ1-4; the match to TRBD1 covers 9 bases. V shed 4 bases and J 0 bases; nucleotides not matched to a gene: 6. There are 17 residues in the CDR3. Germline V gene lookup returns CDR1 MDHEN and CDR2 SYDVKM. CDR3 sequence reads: CASSSGGQGTTNEKLFF. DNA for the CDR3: TGTGCCAGCAGTTCTGGGGGACAGGGAACAACTAATGAAAAACTGTTTTTT.